A single sample gave rise to the 32 T cell receptor beta chains below, sequenced in a study of T cell repertoires in cytomegalovirus infection. Their target antigens are unknown. MiXCR was run by TCRdb on the reads, yielding one entry per CDR3 protein. The sample has about 570,000 distinct CDR3 sequences, approximately 40% seen once; the top ten hold over 45%. The sequencing used cultured PBMCs, collected from culture after CMV antigen stimulation. These receptors all stem from a human donor in good health (CMV status not recorded). Some clones in this sample may be carry-over from other donors' samples.

This clonotype was counted between two and nine times. This chain connects TRBV6-1 to TRBJ1-1, with 10 nucleotides matching TRBD1. The CDR3 is 15 residues long. The V gene's germline CDR1 is MNHNS and CDR2 SASEGT. The ends lost 6 bases at V and 4 bases at J; junction bases unmatched: 8. CDR3 DNA: TGTGCCAGCAGAACCGGGACAGGGGCGCCCACTGAAGCTTTCTTT. Encoded protein: CASRTGTGAPTEAFF.

The CDR3 here is CASNSQGVFNYGYTF. The CDR3 DNA reads as TGTGCCAGTAACTCACAGGGAGTTTTTAACTATGGCTACACCTTC. The chain joins TRBV19 to TRBJ1-2, with D tentatively TRBD1 (6 bases). Germline V gene data show CDR1 as LNHDA and CDR2 as SQIVND (reference sequence). The V end lost 7 bases, the J end lost 1 base, and 16 bases lay between the germline ends. This CDR3 comprises 15 residues.

This clonotype showed up just a few times. The gene calls are TRBV28 and TRBJ1-5, with 10 bases lining up with TRBD1. V trimming: 5 bases; J trimming: 6 bases; junction bases outside the gene matches: 7. The CDR3 is made up of 15 amino acids. Germline V lookup: CDR1 MDHEN, CDR2 SYDVKM. CDR3 nucleotide sequence: TGTGCCAGCAGTGCTCGGACAGGGGGGGGTCAGCCCCAGCATTTT. Amino acids: CASSARTGGGQPQHF.

This clonotype appeared a single time. The rearrangement joins TRBV7-2 to TRBJ2-7; TRBD2 might be the D (6 bases). Germline loops: CDR1 SGHTA, CDR2 FQGNSA. The CDR3 runs to 14 residues. V was pared by 5 bases and J by 3 bases, with 14 bases between. CDR3: CASSPVAVSYEQYF. The CDR3 nucleotides are TGTGCCAGCAGCCCTGTAGCGGTAAGCTACGAGCAGTACTTC.

The CDR3 DNA follows: TGTGCCAGCAGCTCGATTAGCCCCGGGGAGCTGTTTTTT. Amino acids: CASSSISPGELFF. The gene calls are TRBV7-6 and TRBJ2-2; D is uncertain. The germline V gene encodes CDR1 SGHVS and CDR2 FNYEAQ. Trimming stripped 4 bases from V and 6 bases from J, with 9 bases between. The CDR3 consists of 13 residues.

The V gene is TRBV20-1, the J gene TRBJ1-3; no reliable D call. Germline V gene lookup returns CDR1 DFQATT and CDR2 SNEGSKA (reference sequence). V shed 0 bases and J shed 8 bases, with 5 bases lying between them. The CDR3 consists of 11 residues. CDR3 loop: CSAREGYTIYF. CDR3 DNA sequence: TGCAGTGCTAGAGAGGGATACACCATATATTTT.

This clonotype was seen only once. This chain joins TRBV6-1 and TRBJ2-4, with D possibly being TRBD2 (6 bases). CDR3 length: 15 amino acids. Germline CDR1 is MNHNS and CDR2 is SASEGT. V shed 5 bases and J shed 3 bases, with 14 bases lying between them. Here the CDR3 reads CASSTPRRGKNIQYF. The CDR3 nucleotides read TGTGCCAGCAGTACGCCCCGGCGGGGCAAAAACATTCAGTACTTC.

The gene calls are TRBV6-6 and TRBJ2-7, with TRBD2 matching 9 bases. This CDR3 has 13 amino acids. Trimming at V came to 4 bases and at J to 5 bases, leaving 3 bases not matched to a gene. Germline CDR1 MNHNY, CDR2 SVGAGI (reference sequence). CDR3 nucleotide sequence: TGTGCCAGCAGTTGGGGGACTAGCCACGAGCAGTACTTC. This sequence encodes CASSWGTSHEQYF.

This clonotype was counted only a few times. A read error may produce the germline difference seen at one junction end. This chain links TRBV4-1 with TRBJ2-1; D is ambiguous. Germline V gives CDR1 MGHRA, CDR2 YSYEKL. The length of the CDR3 is 12 residues. The CDR3 sequence: CASSQDNGEQFF. CDR3 DNA sequence: TGTGCCAGCAGCCAAGATAACGGCGAGCAGTTCTTC.

This sequence joins TRBV6-2 or TRBV6-3 and TRBJ2-7; D is possibly TRBD1 (5 bases). V was cut by 2 bases and J by 3 bases, with 23 bases left in between. The CDR3 is 18 amino acids. Germline V gene lookup returns CDR1 MNHEY and CDR2 SVGEGT. CDR3 DNA sequence: TGTGCCAGCAGTTACCCATCGAAGGGGAAGGACCTGGGCTACGAGCAGTACTTC. It is translated as CASSYPSKGKDLGYEQYF.

V and J are TRBV15 and TRBJ2-3; D gene uncertain. V was shortened by 1 base and J by 4 bases, with 12 bases between the two germline ends. CDR1 and CDR2 from the germline V gene are LNHNV and YYDKDF (reference sequence). The CDR3 has 15 amino acids. CDR3 DNA: TGTGCCACCAGCAGAGCTGCCCAGTCGGCAGATACGCAGTATTTT. It is translated as CATSRAAQSADTQYF.

Only a few counts were recorded for this clonotype. This chain uses TRBV7-2 with TRBJ1-5; D unclear. In germline, CDR1 is SGHTA, CDR2 FQGNSA. The V and J ends lost 4 bases and 7 bases respectively, with 8 bases between them. There are 12 residues in the CDR3. CDR3 coding DNA: TGTGCCAGCAGCTGGACGGGACAGCCCCAGCATTTT. Translated, it gives CASSWTGQPQHF.

This chain's CDR3 is CASSHGQPPSTEAFF. CDR3 coding DNA: TGCGCCAGCAGCCATGGACAGCCACCGAGCACTGAAGCTTTCTTT. V usage is TRBV5-1 and J usage is TRBJ1-1; maybe TRBD1 (6 bases). V lost 4 bases, J lost 4 bases, and 17 bases lay in between. This CDR3 has 15 amino acids. The germline CDR1 and CDR2 sequences are SGHRS and YFSETQ.

This chain joins TRBV6-2 or TRBV6-3 and TRBJ1-1; no firm D call. The CDR3 has 14 residues. Trimming took off 0 bases at V and 0 bases at J, with 5 bases between the two ends. Germline-derived CDR1 and CDR2 are MNHEY and SVGEGT. CDR3 amino acids: CASSYSGLNTEAFF. The CDR3 DNA reads as TGTGCCAGCAGTTACTCAGGACTGAACACTGAAGCTTTCTTT.

This clonotype was detected a few times. The chain is built from TRBV4-1 and TRBJ1-1, with D possibly matching TRBD1 (6 bases). CDR1 and CDR2 from the germline V gene are MGHRA and YSYEKL. This CDR3 spans 15 amino acids. Trimming removed 4 bases from V and 1 base from J, with 13 bases in between. The DNA for the CDR3 is TGCGCCAGCAGCCGGGGGCGGGCCTCGAACACTGAAGCTTTCTTT. This translates into CASSRGRASNTEAFF.

This clonotype was detected a few times. The J gene is TRBJ2-1, the V gene TRBV10-3; perhaps D is TRBD1 or TRBD2 (5 bases each). The CDR3 has 16 amino acids. Per the germline V gene, CDR1 is ENHRY and CDR2 is SYGVKD. Trimming shortened V by 0 bases and J by 7 bases, and 16 bases separated the two germline ends. The CDR3 DNA reads as TGTGCCATCAGTGAGTCGCTGGGGGTATCCCCAAATGAGCAGTTCTTC. Translation gives CAISESLGVSPNEQFF.

The sample holds many counts of this clonotype. The J gene is TRBJ2-7, the V gene TRBV7-2; 9 bases align to TRBD2. Germline lookup yields CDR1 SGHTA and CDR2 FQGNSA. After removal of 3 bases from V and 3 bases from J, the junction contained 3 bases not matched to a gene. This CDR3 is built from 14 residues. The CDR3 is CASSLRGGGYEQYF. The CDR3 nucleotides read TGTGCCAGCAGCTTGCGGGGGGGCGGCTACGAGCAGTACTTC.

This clonotype occurred a few times. The chain is built from TRBV3-1 and TRBJ1-2, with TRBD1 as a possible D gene (5 bases). Per the germline V gene, CDR1 is LGHDT and CDR2 is YNNKEL (reference sequence). The V end was cut by 3 bases, the J end by 1 base, with 15 bases between. This CDR3 is 16 amino acids long. The chain's CDR3 is CASSHRQLGVNYGYTF. The CDR3 region has the DNA TGTGCCAGCAGCCATCGACAGTTAGGGGTTAACTATGGCTACACCTTC.

This chain connects TRBV6-9 to TRBJ2-7; D possibly corresponds to TRBD2 (6 bases). This CDR3 comprises 14 residues. V lost 2 bases, J lost 1 base, and 9 bases lay in between. Per the germline V gene, CDR1 is MNHGY and CDR2 is SVAAGI. The CDR3 region has the DNA TGTGCCAGCAGTTATGAGGCGGGATCCTACGAGCAGTACTTC. It codes for CASSYEAGSYEQYF.

This chain links TRBV2 with TRBJ1-6; D call uncertain. Looked up from germline, CDR1 is SNHLY and CDR2 is FYNNEI. V was clipped by 3 bases and J by 8 bases, with 8 bases between them. This CDR3 contains 13 residues. In nucleotides, the CDR3 is TGTGCCAGCAGTGAGGCGAGCTATTCACCCCTCCACTTT. Protein: CASSEASYSPLHF.

This clonotype was seen a handful of times. CDR3 coding DNA: TGTGCCAGCAGCTTAGTGTGGGGCCTTGGCACCGGGGAGCTGTTTTTT. It is translated as CASSLVWGLGTGELFF. The V gene is TRBV7-2, the J gene TRBJ2-2, with a tentative D call TRBD1 (5 bases). The V gene lost 1 base and the J gene lost 4 bases, with 13 bases spanning the gap. CDR3 size: 16 residues. The germline V gene encodes CDR1 SGHTA and CDR2 FQGNSA.

V gene TRBV25-1 combines with J gene TRBJ2-5, with no clear D. V was pared by 4 bases and J by 2 bases, with 8 bases between. The CDR3 runs 13 residues. In germline, CDR1 is MGHDK, CDR2 SYGVNS. The CDR3 is CASSATVQETQYF. In nucleotides, the CDR3 is TGTGCCAGCAGTGCGACGGTACAAGAGACCCAGTACTTC.

The chain joins TRBV6-2 or TRBV6-3 to TRBJ2-7, with 9 bases identical to TRBD2. CDR1 is MNHEY, CDR2 SVGEGT, per germline. This CDR3 is 14 amino acids long. V shed 7 bases and J 3 bases; nucleotides not matched to a gene: 7. For the CDR3, the DNA is TGTGCCAGCATCTACGGGACTAGCAGCTACGAGCAGTACTTC. Translated, it gives CASIYGTSSYEQYF.

CDR3 loop: CASSFLDRVGWGWNEQFF. CDR3 DNA sequence: TGTGCCAGCAGTTTCTTGGACAGGGTGGGCTGGGGGTGGAATGAGCAGTTCTTC. The chain recombines TRBV28 with TRBJ2-1; 8 nucleotides align to TRBD1. The CDR3 totals 18 residues. The V segment lost 3 bases and the J segment 7 bases; nucleotides outside the gene matches: 17. Germline CDR1 and CDR2: MDHEN and SYDVKM.

This clonotype was counted only a few times. This chain joins TRBV7-2 and TRBJ2-5; 9 bases are shared with TRBD2. Germline V CDR1 and CDR2: SGHTA, FQGNSA. There are 14 residues in the CDR3. Trimming cost V 1 base and J 9 bases; bases outside gene matches: 6. The CDR3 region is CASSLGLAEEAQYF. As DNA, the CDR3 is TGTGCCAGCAGCTTAGGACTAGCGGAAGAAGCCCAGTACTTC.

V and J are TRBV25-1 and TRBJ2-1; 8 bases match TRBD2. The CDR3 is 16 residues long. Unmatched junction bases numbered 8, after V lost 2 bases and J lost 5 bases. Germline V CDR1 and CDR2: MGHDK, SYGVNS. This CDR3 reads CASSEIKGLADNEQFF. The CDR3 region has the DNA TGTGCCAGCAGTGAAATTAAAGGACTAGCCGACAATGAGCAGTTCTTC.

This clonotype has a handful of counts. The chain is built from TRBV7-9 and TRBJ2-6; D is possibly TRBD1 or TRBD2 (5 bases each). Trimming pared 4 bases from V and 0 bases from J, leaving 10 bases between. The CDR3 sequence is 16 residues long. Germline V CDR1 and CDR2: SEHNR, FQNEAQ (reference sequence). The CDR3 protein is CASSWDRSSGANVLTF. The CDR3 DNA reads TGTGCCAGCAGCTGGGACCGGAGCTCTGGGGCCAACGTCCTGACTTTC.

This clonotype was observed a handful of times. The V call is TRBV20-1, the J call TRBJ2-7, with TRBD2 identical over 11 bases. Germline V gene lookup returns CDR1 DFQATT and CDR2 SNEGSKA (reference sequence). J was trimmed by 10 bases and V by 0 bases; bases with no gene match: 26. This CDR3 comprises 20 residues. CDR3 sequence: CSARDRADPFSLAGGIRQYF. The CDR3 DNA is TGCAGTGCTAGAGATAGGGCCGACCCGTTCAGTCTAGCGGGGGGTATAAGACAGTACTTC.

The V call is TRBV6-5, the J call TRBJ2-1; 9 bases are a match to TRBD1. Germline V gene sequence: CDR1 MNHEY, CDR2 SVGAGI. The CDR3 totals 15 residues. V gave up 5 bases and J gave up 9 bases; unmatched junction bases: 11. The CDR3 DNA sequence: TGTGCCAGCAGTCCACCCGGGACAGGGTTTAGTGAGCAGTTCTTC. Amino acids: CASSPPGTGFSEQFF.

The table lists this clonotype with a few counts. This chain uses TRBV6-2 or TRBV6-3 with TRBJ2-7; 8 bases line up with TRBD1. Germline lookup yields CDR1 MNHEY and CDR2 SVGEGT. The CDR3 has 15 residues. V dropped 4 bases and J dropped 0; count of bases not matched to a gene: 5. The CDR3 spells CASSSDRASSYEQYF. The CDR3 DNA sequence: TGTGCCAGCAGTTCGGACAGGGCGAGCTCCTACGAGCAGTACTTC.

This sequence joins TRBV12-3 or TRBV12-4 and TRBJ2-5, with TRBD2 as a possible D gene (6 bases). The CDR3 extends over 15 amino acids. Trimming removed 4 bases from V and 2 bases from J, with 14 bases in between. CDR3 DNA: TGTGCCAGCAGTTCTAACTGGAGCGGGCAAGAGACCCAGTACTTC. It translates to CASSSNWSGQETQYF.

This clonotype was counted many times. This chain uses TRBV7-2 with TRBJ2-3; the D gene could be TRBD1 or TRBD2 (6 bases each). V was clipped by 2 bases and J by 5 bases, with 11 bases between them. This CDR3 has 14 residues. CDR1 and CDR2 from the germline V gene are SGHTA and FQGNSA. The CDR3 protein is CASSLRGDGDTQYF. The DNA for the CDR3 is TGTGCCAGCAGCTTAAGGGGGGACGGAGATACGCAGTATTTT.